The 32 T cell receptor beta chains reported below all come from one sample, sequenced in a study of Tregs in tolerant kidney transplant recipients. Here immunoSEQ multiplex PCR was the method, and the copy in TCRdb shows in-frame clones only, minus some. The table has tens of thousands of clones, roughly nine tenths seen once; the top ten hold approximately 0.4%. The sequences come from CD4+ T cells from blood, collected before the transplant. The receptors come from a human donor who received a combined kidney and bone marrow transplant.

Here the CDR3 DNA reads TGTGCCTGGAGTGTATCTGCATATAGAGCCGAAGCTTTCTTT. Translation gives CAWSVSAYRAEAFF. The chain uses TRBV30 and TRBJ1-1; unclear D gene. The V end lost 0 bases, the J end lost 8 bases, and 16 bases lay between the germline ends. CDR1 and CDR2 from the germline V gene are GTSNPN and SVGIG (reference sequence). The CDR3 has 14 amino acids.

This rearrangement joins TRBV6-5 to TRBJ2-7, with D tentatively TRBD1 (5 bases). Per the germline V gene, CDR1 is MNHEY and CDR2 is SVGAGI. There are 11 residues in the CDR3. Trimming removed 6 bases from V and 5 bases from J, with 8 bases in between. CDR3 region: CASRIRDEQYF. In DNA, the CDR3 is TGTGCCAGCAGGATCAGGGACGAGCAGTACTTC.

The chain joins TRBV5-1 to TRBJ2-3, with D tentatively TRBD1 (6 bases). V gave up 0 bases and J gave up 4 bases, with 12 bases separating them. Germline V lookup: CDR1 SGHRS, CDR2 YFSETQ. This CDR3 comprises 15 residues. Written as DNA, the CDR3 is TGCGCCAGCAGCTTGGCAGGGGCTTCGGCAGATACGCAGTATTTT. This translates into CASSLAGASADTQYF.

DNA of the CDR3: TGCGCCAGCAGTTTTAATATAGCGGGAGGGTTCTCCTACGAGCAGTACTTC. It yields the protein CASSFNIAGGFSYEQYF. This chain joins TRBV5-1 and TRBJ2-7; 11 nucleotides agree with TRBD2. This CDR3 spans 17 amino acids. The J segment lost 0 bases and the V segment lost 5 bases, leaving 10 bases of the junction unmatched. Germline V gene sequence: CDR1 SGHRS, CDR2 YFSETQ.

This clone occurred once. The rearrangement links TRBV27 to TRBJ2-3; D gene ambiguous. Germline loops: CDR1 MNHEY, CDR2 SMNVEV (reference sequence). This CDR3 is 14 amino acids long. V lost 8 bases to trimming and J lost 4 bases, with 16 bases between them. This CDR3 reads CASATLAFPDTQYF. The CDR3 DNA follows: TGTGCCAGCGCTACGTTAGCCTTCCCAGATACGCAGTATTTT.

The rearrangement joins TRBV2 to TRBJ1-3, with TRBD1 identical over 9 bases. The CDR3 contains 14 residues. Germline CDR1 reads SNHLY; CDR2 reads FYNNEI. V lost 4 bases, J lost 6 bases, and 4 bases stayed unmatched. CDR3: CASSVRQGENTIYF. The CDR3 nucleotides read TGTGCCAGCAGTGTGAGACAGGGGGAAAACACCATATATTTT.

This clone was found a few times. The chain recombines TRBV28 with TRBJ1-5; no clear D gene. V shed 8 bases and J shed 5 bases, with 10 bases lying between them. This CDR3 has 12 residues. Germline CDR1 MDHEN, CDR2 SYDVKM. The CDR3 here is CASDGSYQPQHF. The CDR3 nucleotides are TGTGCCAGCGATGGCTCGTATCAGCCCCAGCATTTT.

As DNA, the CDR3 is TGTGCCAGCAGTGAAATTCTAGGCCCCTCTTATTTCTTC. It encodes CASSEILGPSYFF. V and J are TRBV2 and TRBJ2-1; D gene uncertain. V was trimmed by 2 bases and J by 16 bases, leaving 18 bases between them. The germline CDR1 and CDR2 sequences are SNHLY and FYNNEI. The CDR3 length is 13 residues.

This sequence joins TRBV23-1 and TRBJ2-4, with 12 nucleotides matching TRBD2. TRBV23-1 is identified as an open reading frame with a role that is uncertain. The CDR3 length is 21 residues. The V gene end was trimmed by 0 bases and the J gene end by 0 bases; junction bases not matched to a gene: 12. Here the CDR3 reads CASSQSEGGLAGYLAKNIQYF. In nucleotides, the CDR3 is TGCGCCAGCAGTCAATCGGAGGGAGGACTAGCGGGATACTTAGCCAAAAACATTCAGTACTTC.

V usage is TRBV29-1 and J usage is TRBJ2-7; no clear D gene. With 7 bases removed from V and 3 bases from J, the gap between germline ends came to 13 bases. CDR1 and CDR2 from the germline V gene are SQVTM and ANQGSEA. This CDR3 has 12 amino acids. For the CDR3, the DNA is TGCAGCGCGGCAGGATCTATCTACGAGCAGTACTTC. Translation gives CSAAGSIYEQYF.

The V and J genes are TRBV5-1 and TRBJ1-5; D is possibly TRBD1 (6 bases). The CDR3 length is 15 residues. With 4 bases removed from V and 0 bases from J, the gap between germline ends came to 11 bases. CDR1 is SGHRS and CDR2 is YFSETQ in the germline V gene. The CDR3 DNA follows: TGCGCCAGCAGCCTACAGGGAAATAGCAATCAGCCCCAGCATTTT. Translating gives CASSLQGNSNQPQHF.

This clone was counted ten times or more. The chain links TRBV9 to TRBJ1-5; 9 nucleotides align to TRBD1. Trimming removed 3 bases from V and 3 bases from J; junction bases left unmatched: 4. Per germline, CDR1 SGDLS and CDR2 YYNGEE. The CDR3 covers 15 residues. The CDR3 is CASSAGQGVNQPQHF. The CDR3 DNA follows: TGTGCCAGCAGCGCGGGACAGGGCGTCAATCAGCCCCAGCATTTT. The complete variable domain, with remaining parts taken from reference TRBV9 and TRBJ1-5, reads DSGVTQTPKHLITATGQRVTLRCSPRSGDLSVYWYQQSLDQGLQFLIQYYNGEERAKGNILERFSAQQFPDLHSELNLSSLELGDSALYFCASSAGQGVNQPQHFGDGTRLSIL.

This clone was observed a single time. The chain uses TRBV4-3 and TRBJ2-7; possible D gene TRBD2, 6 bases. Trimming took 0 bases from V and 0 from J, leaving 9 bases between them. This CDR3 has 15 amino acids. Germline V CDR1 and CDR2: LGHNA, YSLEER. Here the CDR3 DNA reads TGCGCCAGCAGCCAAGATCCGACTAGCTCCTACGAGCAGTACTTC. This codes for CASSQDPTSSYEQYF.

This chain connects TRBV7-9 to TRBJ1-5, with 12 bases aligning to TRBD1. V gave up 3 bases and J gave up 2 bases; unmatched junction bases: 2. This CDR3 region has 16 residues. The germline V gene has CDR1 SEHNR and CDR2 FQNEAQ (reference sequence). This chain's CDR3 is CASSLGQGARNQPQHF. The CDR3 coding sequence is TGTGCCAGCAGCTTGGGACAGGGGGCCCGCAATCAGCCCCAGCATTTT.

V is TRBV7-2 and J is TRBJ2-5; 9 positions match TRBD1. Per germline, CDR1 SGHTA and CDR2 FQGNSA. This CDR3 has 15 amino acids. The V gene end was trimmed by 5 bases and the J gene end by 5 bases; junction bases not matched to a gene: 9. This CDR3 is CASSPTGGAWETQYF. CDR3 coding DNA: TGTGCCAGCAGCCCCACAGGGGGCGCATGGGAGACCCAGTACTTC.

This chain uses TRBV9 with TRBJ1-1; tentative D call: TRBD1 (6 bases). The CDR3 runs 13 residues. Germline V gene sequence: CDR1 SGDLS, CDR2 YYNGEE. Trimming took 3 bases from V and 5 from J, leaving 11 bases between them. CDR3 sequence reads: CASSAQGNTEAFF. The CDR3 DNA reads TGTGCCAGCAGCGCACAGGGTAATACTGAAGCTTTCTTT.

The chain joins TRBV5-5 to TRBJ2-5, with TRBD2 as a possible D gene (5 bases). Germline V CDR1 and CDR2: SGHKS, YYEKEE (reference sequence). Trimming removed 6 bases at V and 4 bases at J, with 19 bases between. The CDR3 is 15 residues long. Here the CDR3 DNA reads TGTGCCAGCACTCTAGGACTCGGTGGGCGAGAGACCCAGTACTTC. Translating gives CASTLGLGGRETQYF.

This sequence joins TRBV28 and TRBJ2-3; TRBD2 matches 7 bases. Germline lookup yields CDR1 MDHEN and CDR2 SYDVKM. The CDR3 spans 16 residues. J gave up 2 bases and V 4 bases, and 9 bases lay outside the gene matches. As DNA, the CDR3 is TGTGCCAGCAGTTCCTCGGGAGGACCCAACACAGATACGCAGTATTTT. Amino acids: CASSSSGGPNTDTQYF.

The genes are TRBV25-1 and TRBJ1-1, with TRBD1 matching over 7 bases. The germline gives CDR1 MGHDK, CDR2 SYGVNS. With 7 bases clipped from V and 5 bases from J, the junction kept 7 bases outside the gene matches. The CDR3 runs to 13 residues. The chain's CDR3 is CASKRQGRTEAFF. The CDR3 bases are TGTGCCAGCAAAAGACAGGGACGAACTGAAGCTTTCTTT.

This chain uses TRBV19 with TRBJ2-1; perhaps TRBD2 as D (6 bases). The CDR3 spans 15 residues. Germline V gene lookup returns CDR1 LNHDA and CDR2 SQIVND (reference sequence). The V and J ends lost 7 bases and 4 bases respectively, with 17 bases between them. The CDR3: CASKSGTSRYNEQFF. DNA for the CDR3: TGTGCCAGTAAGTCAGGGACTTCCAGATACAATGAGCAGTTCTTC.

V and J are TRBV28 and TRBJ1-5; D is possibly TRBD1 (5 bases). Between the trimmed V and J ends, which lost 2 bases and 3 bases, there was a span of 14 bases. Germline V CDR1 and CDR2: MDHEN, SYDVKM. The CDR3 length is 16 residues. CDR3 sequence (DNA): TGTGCCAGCAGTTTAATTCCCCAGGGTCTCAATCAGCCCCAGCATTTT. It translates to CASSLIPQGLNQPQHF.

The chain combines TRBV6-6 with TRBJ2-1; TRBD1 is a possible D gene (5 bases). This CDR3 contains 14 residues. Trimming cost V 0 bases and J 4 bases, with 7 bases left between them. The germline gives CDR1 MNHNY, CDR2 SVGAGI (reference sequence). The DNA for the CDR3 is TGTGCCAGCAGTTACTCGGGGCCGTACAATGAGCAGTTCTTC. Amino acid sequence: CASSYSGPYNEQFF.

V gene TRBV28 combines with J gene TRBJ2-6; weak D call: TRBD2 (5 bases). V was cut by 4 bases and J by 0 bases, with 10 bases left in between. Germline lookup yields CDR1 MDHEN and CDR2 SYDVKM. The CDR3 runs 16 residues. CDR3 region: CASSSTRDSGANVLTF. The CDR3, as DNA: TGTGCCAGCAGTTCCACCCGGGACTCTGGGGCCAACGTCCTGACTTTC.

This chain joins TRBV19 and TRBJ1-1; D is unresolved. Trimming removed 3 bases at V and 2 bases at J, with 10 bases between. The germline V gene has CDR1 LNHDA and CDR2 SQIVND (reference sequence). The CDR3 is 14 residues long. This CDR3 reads CASSIAGHNTEAFF. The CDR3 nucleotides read TGTGCCAGTAGTATCGCGGGCCACAACACTGAAGCTTTCTTT.

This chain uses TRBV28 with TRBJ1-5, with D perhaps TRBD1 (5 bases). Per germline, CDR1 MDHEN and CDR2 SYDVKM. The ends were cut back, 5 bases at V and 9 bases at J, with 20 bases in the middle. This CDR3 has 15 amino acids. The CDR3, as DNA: TGTGCCAGCAGTCAAACCTGGGGGGGGGAAAGGCCCCAGCATTTT. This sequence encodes CASSQTWGGERPQHF.

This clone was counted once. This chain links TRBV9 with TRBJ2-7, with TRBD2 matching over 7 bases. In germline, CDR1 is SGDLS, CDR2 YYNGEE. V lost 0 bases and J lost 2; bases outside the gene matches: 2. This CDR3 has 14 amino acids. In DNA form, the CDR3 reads TGTGCCAGCAGCGTAGGGGGAGGGGCCTACGAGCAGTACTTC. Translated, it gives CASSVGGGAYEQYF.

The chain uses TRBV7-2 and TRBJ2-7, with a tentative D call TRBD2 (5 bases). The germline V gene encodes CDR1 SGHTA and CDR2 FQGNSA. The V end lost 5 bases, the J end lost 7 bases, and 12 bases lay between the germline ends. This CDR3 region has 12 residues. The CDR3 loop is CASSQDSAEQYF. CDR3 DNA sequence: TGTGCCAGCAGCCAAGATAGCGCAGAGCAGTACTTC.

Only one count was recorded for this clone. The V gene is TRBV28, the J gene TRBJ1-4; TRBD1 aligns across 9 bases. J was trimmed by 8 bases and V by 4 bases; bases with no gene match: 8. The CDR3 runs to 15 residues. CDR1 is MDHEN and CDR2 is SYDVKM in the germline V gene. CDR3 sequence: CASSSPGQGIEKLFF. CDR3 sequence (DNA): TGTGCCAGCAGTTCTCCGGGACAGGGAATCGAAAAACTGTTTTTT. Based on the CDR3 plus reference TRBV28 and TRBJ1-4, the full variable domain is DVKVTQSSRYLVKRTGEKVFLECVQDMDHENMFWYRQDPGLGLRLIYFSYDVKMKEKGDIPEGYSVSREKKERFSLILESASTNQTSMYLCASSSPGQGIEKLFFGSGTQLSVL.

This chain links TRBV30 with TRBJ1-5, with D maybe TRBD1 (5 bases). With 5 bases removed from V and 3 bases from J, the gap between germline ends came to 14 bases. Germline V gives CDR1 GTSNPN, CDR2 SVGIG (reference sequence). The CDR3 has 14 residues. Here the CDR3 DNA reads TGTGCCTGGTCTTCGAAGGGGAACAATCAGCCCCAGCATTTT. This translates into CAWSSKGNNQPQHF.

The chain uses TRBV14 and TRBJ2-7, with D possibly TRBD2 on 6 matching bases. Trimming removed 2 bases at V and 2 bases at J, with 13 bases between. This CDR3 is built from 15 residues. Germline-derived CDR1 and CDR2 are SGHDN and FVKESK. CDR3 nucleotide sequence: TGTGCCAGCAGCCAACCGGGACTCCCTCCCTACGAGCAGTACTTC. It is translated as CASSQPGLPPYEQYF.

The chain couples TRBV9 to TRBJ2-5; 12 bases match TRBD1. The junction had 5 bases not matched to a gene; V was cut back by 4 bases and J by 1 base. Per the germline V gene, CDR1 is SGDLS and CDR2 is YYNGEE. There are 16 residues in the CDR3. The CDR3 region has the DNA TGTGCCAGCAGCACAGGGACAGGGGGCCTCCAAGAGACCCAGTACTTC. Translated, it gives CASSTGTGGLQETQYF.

CDR3 sequence reads: CASNLGGTNTGELFF. In DNA form, the CDR3 reads TGTGCCAGCAACCTAGGGGGTACGAACACCGGGGAGCTGTTTTTT. The rearrangement uses TRBV4-2 and TRBJ2-2; D might be TRBD1 (6 bases). Trimming left V 7 bases short and J 0 bases short, with 12 bases between. The germline gives CDR1 LGHNA, CDR2 YNFKEQ. The CDR3 is 15 amino acids.